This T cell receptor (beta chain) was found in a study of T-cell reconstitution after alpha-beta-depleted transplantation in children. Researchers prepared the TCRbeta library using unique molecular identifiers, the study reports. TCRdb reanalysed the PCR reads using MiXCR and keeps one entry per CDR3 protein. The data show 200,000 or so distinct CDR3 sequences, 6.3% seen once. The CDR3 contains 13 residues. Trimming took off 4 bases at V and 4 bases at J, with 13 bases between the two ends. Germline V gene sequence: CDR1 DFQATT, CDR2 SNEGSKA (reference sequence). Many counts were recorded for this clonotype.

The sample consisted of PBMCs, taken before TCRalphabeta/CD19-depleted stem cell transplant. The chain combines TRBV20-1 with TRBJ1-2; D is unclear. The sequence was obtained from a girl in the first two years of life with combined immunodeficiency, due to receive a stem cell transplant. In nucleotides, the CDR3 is TGCAGTGCTACCCTGGATCGGGCCTATGGCTACACCTTC. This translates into CSATLDRAYGYTF.